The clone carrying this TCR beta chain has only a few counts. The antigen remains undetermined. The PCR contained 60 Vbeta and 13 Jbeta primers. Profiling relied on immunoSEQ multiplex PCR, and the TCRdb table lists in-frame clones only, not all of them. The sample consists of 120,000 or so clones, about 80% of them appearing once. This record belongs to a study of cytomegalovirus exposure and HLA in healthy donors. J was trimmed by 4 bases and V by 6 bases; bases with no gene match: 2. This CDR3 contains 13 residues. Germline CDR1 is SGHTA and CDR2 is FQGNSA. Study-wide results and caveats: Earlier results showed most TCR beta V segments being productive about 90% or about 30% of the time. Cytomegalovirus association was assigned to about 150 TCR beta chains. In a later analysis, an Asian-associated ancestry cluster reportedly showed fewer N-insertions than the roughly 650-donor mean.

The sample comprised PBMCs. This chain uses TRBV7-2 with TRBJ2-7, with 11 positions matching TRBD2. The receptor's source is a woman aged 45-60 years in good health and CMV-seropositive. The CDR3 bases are TGTGCCAGCAGGACTAGCGGGGTATACGAGCAGTACTTC. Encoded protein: CASRTSGVYEQYF.